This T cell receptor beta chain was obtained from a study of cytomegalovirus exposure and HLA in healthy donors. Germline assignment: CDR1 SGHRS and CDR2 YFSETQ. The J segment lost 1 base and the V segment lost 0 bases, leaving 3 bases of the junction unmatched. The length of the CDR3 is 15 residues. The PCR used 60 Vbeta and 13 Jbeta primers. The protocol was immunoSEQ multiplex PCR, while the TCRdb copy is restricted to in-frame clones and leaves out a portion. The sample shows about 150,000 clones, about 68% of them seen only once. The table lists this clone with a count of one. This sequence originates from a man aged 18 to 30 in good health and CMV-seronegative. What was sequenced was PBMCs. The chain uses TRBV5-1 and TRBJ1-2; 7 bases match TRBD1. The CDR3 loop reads CASSLGTGLNYGYTF. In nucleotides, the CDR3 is TGCGCCAGCAGCTTGGGGACAGGTCTTAACTATGGCTACACCTTC.